Listed below are T cell receptor beta chains from one sample, sequenced in a study of blood T cell repertoires in COVID-19. Only in-frame clones appear in the TCRdb table, and some are missing; sequencing was by immunoSEQ multiplex PCR. Among more than 95,000 clones listed, 80% to 90% were seen once. Sequencing input: peripheral blood. These receptors were obtained from a man aged 50 or older with acute or convalescent COVID-19. Both conserved end residues are part of each CDR3. The order of the fields is V gene, D gene, J gene, clone size, CDR3 DNA, CDR3 protein. D genes are given only for firm matches. Clone sizes are given selectively: once, few, many, or a class where the clone is expanded.

TRBV2,TRBD2,TRBJ2-3,.,TGTGCCAGCAGTGAAGCCGGAGGGGGTCAAGCGGGAGGGCCGGATACGCAGTATTTT,CASSEAGGGQAGGPDTQYF
TRBV30,TRBD1,TRBJ1-6,.,TGTGCCTGGAGTCACGGGACAGGGTCGCCCCTCCACTTT,CAWSHGTGSPLHF
TRBV6-2/TRBV6-3,.,TRBJ2-7,.,TGTGCCAGCAGTGACACCTACGAGCAGTACTTC,CASSDTYEQYF
TRBV5-6,TRBD1,TRBJ2-5,.,TGTGCCAGCAGCATCCTCGGGACAGGGGGCAGAGAGACCCAGTACTTC,CASSILGTGGRETQYF
TRBV5-1,.,TRBJ2-7,.,TGCGCCAGCAGCTCCGACTCGGGAAGGGCCTACGAGCAGTACTTC,CASSSDSGRAYEQYF
TRBV7-2,.,TRBJ1-1,.,TGTGCCAGCAGCTTAAGAGGGAACACTGAAGCTTTCTTT,CASSLRGNTEAFF
TRBV6-5,.,TRBJ2-7,.,TGTGCCAGCAGTTCCTGGGGACGGGACAATACGCTCGAGCAGTACTTC,CASSSWGRDNTLEQYF
TRBV28,.,TRBJ1-3,.,TGTGCCAGCAGTTTATCAGGGTACGGAAACACCATATATTTT,CASSLSGYGNTIYF
TRBV5-1,.,TRBJ2-2,few,TGCGCCAGCAGCGGGGCTTGGGGTACCGGGGAGCTGTTTTTT,CASSGAWGTGELFF
TRBV2,TRBD2,TRBJ2-4,.,TGTGCCAGCAGGCGGACTAGCGGGAGGTTACTCAAAAACATTCAGTACTTC,CASRRTSGRLLKNIQYF
TRBV11-2,.,TRBJ2-7,.,TGTGCCAGCAGCTTTCCACGGGGTGAGCAGTACTTC,CASSFPRGEQYF
TRBV28,.,TRBJ1-2,.,TGTGCCAGCACCCGAACCAACTCTAACTATGGCTACACCTTC,CASTRTNSNYGYTF
TRBV28,.,TRBJ1-1,.,TGTGCCAGCAGTTCCCTCTTGAACACTGAAGCTTTCTTT,CASSSLLNTEAFF
TRBV28,TRBD2,TRBJ2-7,.,TGTGCCAGCAGGATAGCGGGATTGAACTACGAGCAGTACTTC,CASRIAGLNYEQYF
TRBV24-1,TRBD2,TRBJ2-2,.,TGTGCCACCACCCAGGGGGGACTAGCGGGAGACACCGGGGAGCTGTTTTTT,CATTQGGLAGDTGELFF
TRBV19,TRBD2,TRBJ2-5,.,TGTGCCACTAAGCGGGAGAGTTTTCAAGAGACCCAGTACTTC,CATKRESFQETQYF
TRBV14,TRBD2,TRBJ2-1,.,TGTGCCAGCAGCCAAGAAGCACTAGCGGGCAATGAGCAGTTCTTC,CASSQEALAGNEQFF
TRBV19,TRBD2,TRBJ2-7,.,TGTGCCAGTAGTATGGAGACTAGCGAATACGAGCAGTACTTC,CASSMETSEYEQYF
TRBV7-9,TRBD1,TRBJ2-1,once,TGTGCCAGCAGCCACTCCGGGACAGGGGTGTTCTTC,CASSHSGTGVFF
TRBV5-1,TRBD1,TRBJ2-7,.,TGCGCCAGCAGCTTGGAGCCAGGGGGCCCCTACGAGCAGTACTTC,CASSLEPGGPYEQYF
TRBV28,TRBD1,TRBJ1-2,.,TGTGCCAGCAGTTCTAATTTCCAGGGGGACTATGGCTACACCTTC,CASSSNFQGDYGYTF
TRBV10-3,.,TRBJ2-1,.,TGTGCCATCGCACAGGGAAACAATGAGCAGTTCTTC,CAIAQGNNEQFF
TRBV9,.,TRBJ2-5,once,TGTGCCAGCAGCGTAGCGGGTAGCGCGTCCCAGTACTTC,CASSVAGSASQYF
TRBV12-5,.,TRBJ1-1,.,TGTGCTAGTGGTTTGACAGAAAACACTGAAGCTTTCTTT,CASGLTENTEAFF
TRBV9,TRBD2,TRBJ2-5,.,TGTGCCAGCAGCATGGGGACTAGCGGGACCGAGACCCAGTACTTC,CASSMGTSGTETQYF
TRBV30,TRBD1,TRBJ1-5,.,TGTGCCTGGAGTGTTGGGACAGGTACTCAGCCCCAGCATTTT,CAWSVGTGTQPQHF
TRBV4-1,TRBD1,TRBJ1-1,once,TGCGCCAGCAGCCAAGCCCGGGACAGGGGTGAAGCTTTCTTT,CASSQARDRGEAFF
TRBV27,.,TRBJ2-7,.,TGTGCCAGCAGTTTGGCACAGTCCTACGAGCAGTACTTC,CASSLAQSYEQYF
TRBV5-1,TRBD1,TRBJ2-5,.,TGCGCCAGCAGCTACAGGGGGCTCGGAGAGACCCAGTACTTC,CASSYRGLGETQYF
TRBV5-1,TRBD2,TRBJ2-3,.,TGCGCCAGCAGCTTGTTACTAGCGGGAGGGGGCACAGATACGCAGTATTTT,CASSLLLAGGGTDTQYF
TRBV7-9,.,TRBJ1-1,.,TGTGCCAGCAGCTTCGGGGGAGGAAGAAACACTGAAGCTTTCTTT,CASSFGGGRNTEAFF
TRBV29-1,.,TRBJ2-1,.,TGCAGCGTTCCCCGGGAGAACAATGAGCAGTTCTTC,CSVPRENNEQFF
TRBV11-2,.,TRBJ2-1,few,TGTGCCAGCAGCCCCGATCCCCCCGGGAGCAACAATGAGCAGTTCTTC,CASSPDPPGSNNEQFF
TRBV28,.,TRBJ2-1,.,TGTGCCAGCAGTCCCTTTCAGTACAGAACTGAGCAGTTCTTC,CASSPFQYRTEQFF
TRBV7-8,.,TRBJ1-5,.,TGTGCCAGCAGCCGGAGCGGCAATCAGCCCCAGCATTTT,CASSRSGNQPQHF
TRBV19,TRBD2,TRBJ2-3,once,TGTGCCAGTAGTATAGCCCGGGGGGGTGGAGATACGCAGTATTTT,CASSIARGGGDTQYF
TRBV11-2,.,TRBJ1-1,few,TGTGCCAGCAGCTTGGACGGAGGGAACACTGAAGCTTTCTTT,CASSLDGGNTEAFF
TRBV4-1,TRBD2,TRBJ2-7,.,TGCGCCAGCAGCCAGGGGACTAGACTAGCGGGAGAACGTGAGCAGTACTTC,CASSQGTRLAGEREQYF
TRBV7-9,TRBD2,TRBJ2-1,.,TGTGCCAGCAGACCGGGACTAGCGGAGATTTACAATGAGCAGTTCTTC,CASRPGLAEIYNEQFF
TRBV10-3,TRBD1,TRBJ2-5,.,TGTGCCATCAGCGGGGACAGGGGAGAGACCCAGTACTTC,CAISGDRGETQYF
TRBV11-3,TRBD1,TRBJ1-1,.,TGTGCCAGCAGCGTAACAGGGGAGCGCACTGAAGCTTTCTTT,CASSVTGERTEAFF
TRBV5-6,.,TRBJ2-7,.,TGTGCCAGCAGCCCGCCAGAGGGATCGCATGGGGAGCAGTACTTC,CASSPPEGSHGEQYF
TRBV28,TRBD2,TRBJ2-3,few,TGTGCCAGCAGTTTAGCGGGAGCGGGAGATACGCAGTATTTT,CASSLAGAGDTQYF
TRBV7-2,TRBD2,TRBJ2-3,.,TGTGCCAGCAGCTTGGGACTAGCGGGAGAAGGTGGCACAGATACGCAGTATTTT,CASSLGLAGEGGTDTQYF
TRBV27,TRBD2,TRBJ2-2,.,TGTGCCAGCAGTCCCCGGGGGTGGACTAGCGTGAACACCGGGGAGCTGTTTTTT,CASSPRGWTSVNTGELFF
TRBV5-1,.,TRBJ2-5,.,TGCGCCAGCAGCTTGGAGGGGAATTTGGGGGAGACCCAGTACTTC,CASSLEGNLGETQYF